Below, one T cell receptor (beta chain) is given with its context. The target antigen is unknown. Repertoires were generated with immunoSEQ multiplex PCR, while TCRdb's copy carries only in-frame clones and drops some. Of 95,000 to 150,000 clones listed, around 89% were seen once; the top ten hold 4.5% to 6%. CDR3 length: 13 residues. CDR1 is SGHDT, CDR2 YYEEEE, per germline. Trimming stripped 2 bases from V and 3 bases from J, with 8 bases between. This record belongs to a study of T cell responses to AZD1222 COVID-19 vaccine. Findings and limits, study-wide: Dominant at 160-218 and 743-854, vaccine-associated CD4 TCRs also spanned spike. Spike-specific TCR repertoires showed rising breadth and depth after two AZD1222 doses. Unmutated variant regions are reportedly targeted by nearly half of spike-specific TCRs. Repertoires were sampled only after the peak T cell response.

The chain joins TRBV5-6 to TRBJ1-1, with D possibly TRBD1 on 5 matching bases. The specimen was peripheral blood, collected on day 0 of AZD1222 vaccination. The receptor was derived from an adult in good health. The CDR3 DNA reads as TGTGCCAGCAGCTTTACCAGGGACACTGAAGCTTTCTTT. It specifies CASSFTRDTEAFF.